This T cell receptor (beta chain) was obtained from a study of OX40 agonist ivuxolimab in advanced cancers. Study overall: Ivuxolimab, an agonistic anti-OX40 (CD134) antibody, was given to patients. Earlier anti-PD-1, anti-PD-L1 or anti-CTLA-4 therapy was permitted; about 44% had received some.

Germline values: CDR1 SGHRS, CDR2 YFSETQ. The V end was cut by 10 bases, the J end by 2 bases, with 13 bases between. CDR3 length: 12 residues. The method was immunoSEQ multiplex PCR; TCRdb's version includes in-frame clones alone and lacks a portion of them. Among 50,000 to 65,000 clones listed, around 88% were seen once. This receptor was obtained from an adult with an advanced solid tumor such as melanoma, head and neck, liver or kidney cancer. This chain links TRBV5-1 with TRBJ2-7, with D possibly matching TRBD1 (7 bases). The sample was CD4+ or CD8+ T cells sorted from blood, taken in a trial of the OX40 agonist ivuxolimab. CDR3 in DNA: TGCGCCGGAGGGCAGGGGGCCTACGAGCAGTACTTC. Its translation: CAGGQGAYEQYF.